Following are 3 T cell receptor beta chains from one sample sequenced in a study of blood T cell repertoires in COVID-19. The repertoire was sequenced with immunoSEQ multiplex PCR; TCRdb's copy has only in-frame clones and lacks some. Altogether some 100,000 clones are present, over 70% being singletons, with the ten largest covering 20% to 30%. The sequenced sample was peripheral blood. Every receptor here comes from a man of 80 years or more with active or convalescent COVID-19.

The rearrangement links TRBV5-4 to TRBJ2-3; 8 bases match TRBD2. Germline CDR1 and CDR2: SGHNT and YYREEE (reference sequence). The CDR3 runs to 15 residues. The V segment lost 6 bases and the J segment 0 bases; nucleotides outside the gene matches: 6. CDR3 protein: CASKPGRGSTDTQYF. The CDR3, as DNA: TGTGCCAGCAAACCCGGGAGGGGGAGCACAGATACGCAGTATTTT. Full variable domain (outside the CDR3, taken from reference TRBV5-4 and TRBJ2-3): ETGVTQSPTHLIKTRGQQVTLRCSSQSGHNTVSWYQQALGQGPQFIFQYYREEENGRGNFPPRFSGLQFPNYSSELNVNALELDDSALYLCASKPGRGSTDTQYFGPGTRLTVL.

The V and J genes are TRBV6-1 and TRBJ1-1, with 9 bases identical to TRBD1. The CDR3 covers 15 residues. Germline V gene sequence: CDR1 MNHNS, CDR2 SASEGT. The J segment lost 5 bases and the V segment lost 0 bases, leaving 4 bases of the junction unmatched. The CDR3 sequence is CASSEARTGVTEAFF. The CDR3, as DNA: TGTGCCAGCAGTGAAGCAAGGACAGGGGTAACTGAAGCTTTCTTT.

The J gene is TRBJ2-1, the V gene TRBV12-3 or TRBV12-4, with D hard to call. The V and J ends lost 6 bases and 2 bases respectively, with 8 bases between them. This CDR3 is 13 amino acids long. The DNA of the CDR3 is TGTGCCAGCAGATTCTTAGCCTACAATGAGCAGTTCTTC. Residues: CASRFLAYNEQFF.